The 6 T cell receptor beta chains below were found in one sample sequenced in a study of blood T cell repertoires in COVID-19. This table comes from immunoSEQ multiplex PCR, and its TCRdb copy is limited to in-frame clones, with some not included. The data show about 280,000 clones, roughly 87% seen once. Sample: peripheral blood. All receptors come from a man between 18 and 29 years old with active or convalescent COVID-19.

The J gene is TRBJ2-7, the V gene TRBV6-5, with 8 bases that match TRBD2. CDR1 is MNHEY, CDR2 SVGAGI, per germline. The CDR3 length is 15 residues. The ends lost 2 bases at V and 6 bases at J; junction bases unmatched: 9. This CDR3 reads CASSYEGPGGVEQYF. CDR3 nucleotides: TGTGCCAGCAGTTACGAGGGACCGGGGGGGGTCGAGCAGTACTTC.

This clone was seen just once. This sequence joins TRBV10-2 and TRBJ2-7; D is perhaps TRBD1 (5 bases). Germline V gives CDR1 WSHSY, CDR2 SAAADI. This CDR3 has 15 amino acids. Trimming pared 8 bases from V and 0 bases from J, leaving 17 bases between. CDR3 loop: CASRPPDISSYEQYF. CDR3 nucleotide sequence: TGCGCCAGCCGGCCTCCGGACATCTCCTCCTACGAGCAGTACTTC.

The chain carries TRBV5-5 and TRBJ1-2, with a tentative D call TRBD1 (5 bases). CDR1 and CDR2 from the germline V gene are SGHKS and YYEKEE (reference sequence). The CDR3 consists of 15 residues. V lost 5 bases and J 3 bases, leaving 17 bases between the germline ends. The DNA of the CDR3 is TGTGCCAGCAGTACAACTCAGGGTAATGACTATGGCTACACCTTC. Amino acids: CASSTTQGNDYGYTF. Drawing the rest from reference TRBV5-5 and TRBJ1-2, the complete variable domain is DAGVTQSPTHLIKTRGQQVTLRCSPISGHKSVSWYQQVLGQGPQFIFQYYEKEERGRGNFPDRFSARQFPNYSSELNVNALLLGDSALYLCASSTTQGNDYGYTFGSGTRLTVV.

Here the CDR3 reads CASSSTMRQLATNEKLFF. CDR3 coding DNA: TGTGCCAGCAGCTCGACGATGCGACAGCTGGCAACTAATGAAAAACTGTTTTTT. The chain uses TRBV7-9 and TRBJ1-4; tentatively, D is TRBD1 (5 bases). From germline, CDR1 is SEHNR and CDR2 FQNEAQ (reference sequence). CDR3 length: 18 amino acids. The V and J ends lost 4 bases and 0 bases respectively, with 18 bases between them.

The chain has TRBV19 and TRBJ2-5, with a possible D match to TRBD1 (5 bases). Germline V gives CDR1 LNHDA, CDR2 SQIVND (reference sequence). Trimming cost V 4 bases and J 1 base, with 7 bases left between them. CDR3 length: 13 amino acids. The CDR3 nucleotides are TGTGCCAGTAGTAGGACAATCCAAGAGACCCAGTACTTC. It codes for CASSRTIQETQYF.

The genes are TRBV6-5 and TRBJ1-6, with a weak D call TRBD1 (5 bases). Germline V gene sequence: CDR1 MNHEY, CDR2 SVGAGI. This CDR3 has 16 amino acids. The V end lost 3 bases, the J end lost 7 bases, and 16 bases lay between the germline ends. This CDR3 reads CASSYERRGGNSPLHF. In DNA form, the CDR3 reads TGTGCCAGCAGTTATGAACGGAGGGGTGGAAATTCACCCCTCCACTTT.